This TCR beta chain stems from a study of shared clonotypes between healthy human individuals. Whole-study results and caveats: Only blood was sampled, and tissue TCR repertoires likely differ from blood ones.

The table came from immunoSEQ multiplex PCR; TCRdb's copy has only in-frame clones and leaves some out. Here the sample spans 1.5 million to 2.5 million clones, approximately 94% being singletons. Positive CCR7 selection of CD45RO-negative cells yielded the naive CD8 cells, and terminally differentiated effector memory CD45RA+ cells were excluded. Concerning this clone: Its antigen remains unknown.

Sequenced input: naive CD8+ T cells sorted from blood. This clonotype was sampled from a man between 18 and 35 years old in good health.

The CDR3 spells CASSDGREANYEQYF. Written as DNA, the CDR3 is TGTGCCAGCAGTGACGGGCGGGAGGCAAACTACGAGCAGTACTTC. The chain employs TRBV2 and TRBJ2-7; 8 bases align to TRBD2. The CDR3 totals 15 residues. Per germline, CDR1 SNHLY and CDR2 FYNNEI. Trimming removed 3 bases from V and 3 bases from J; junction bases left unmatched: 7.